The 9 T cell receptor beta chains below come from one sample, sequenced in a study of CD8 T cell repertoires and HIV-1 epitope variants. Profiled with immunoSEQ multiplex PCR; TCRdb holds only in-frame clones, not every one. The sample has 5,500 to 7,000 clones; over 60% are singletons. No antigens are known for them. Material: cultured CD8+ T cells derived from PBMCs. The receptor source for this set is a male donor with HIV.

The chain is built from TRBV5-4 and TRBJ1-1; a possible D gene is TRBD1 (6 bases). Germline V gene sequence: CDR1 SGHNT, CDR2 YYREEE (reference sequence). The CDR3 spans 14 residues. The V gene lost 2 bases and the J gene lost 4 bases, with 12 bases spanning the gap. CDR3 coding DNA: TGTGCCAGCAGCTTCCCAGGGGAAGGCACTGAAGCTTTCTTT. This translates into CASSFPGEGTEAFF.

The chain recombines TRBV2 with TRBJ1-1; D perhaps matches TRBD1 (5 bases). CDR3 length: 12 amino acids. CDR1 SNHLY and CDR2 FYNNEI come from the germline V gene. Trimming took off 9 bases at V and 3 bases at J, with 11 bases between the two ends. CDR3 protein: CASAQGDTEAFF. The CDR3 nucleotides are TGTGCCAGTGCTCAGGGTGACACTGAAGCTTTCTTT.

The V gene is TRBV5-4, the J gene TRBJ2-7; tentative D call: TRBD2 (5 bases). V lost 3 bases and J 6 bases, leaving 13 bases between the germline ends. The length of the CDR3 is 13 residues. The V gene's germline CDR1 is SGHNT and CDR2 YYREEE (reference sequence). The CDR3 sequence: CASSSGNAGEQYF. Here the CDR3 DNA reads TGTGCCAGCAGCTCCGGGAATGCGGGCGAGCAGTACTTC.

This clone appeared a few times. The chain recombines TRBV2 with TRBJ2-7; maybe TRBD1 (6 bases). The CDR3 runs to 14 residues. The V gene's germline CDR1 is SNHLY and CDR2 FYNNEI. The germline V and J ends were trimmed by 8 bases and 3 bases, with 17 bases remaining between them. The CDR3 loop is CASGTGYGGYEQYF. CDR3 coding DNA: TGTGCCAGCGGTACAGGGTACGGTGGCTACGAGCAGTACTTC.

The table lists this clone with a few counts. V is TRBV28 and J is TRBJ2-7; D is unresolved. Trimming cost V 5 bases and J 1 base, with 9 bases left between them. This CDR3 has 13 amino acids. Germline V gene lookup returns CDR1 MDHEN and CDR2 SYDVKM. The CDR3 DNA follows: TGTGCCAGCAGTGAGACATATTCCTACGAGCAGTACTTC. This translates into CASSETYSYEQYF.

This clone was counted a single time. The chain carries TRBV2 and TRBJ2-7; D gene uncertain. The V gene's germline CDR1 is SNHLY and CDR2 FYNNEI. Trimming cost V 2 bases and J 2 bases, with 1 base left between them. The CDR3 length is 11 residues. DNA of the CDR3: TGTGCCAGCAGTGAAACCTACGAGCAGTACTTC. Amino acids: CASSETYEQYF.

The chain is built from TRBV4-3 and TRBJ1-4; 9 bases match TRBD1. V trimming: 3 bases; J trimming: 2 bases; junction bases outside the gene matches: 4. The germline V gene encodes CDR1 LGHNA and CDR2 YSLEER. The CDR3 loop spans 16 amino acids. The CDR3 is CASSHSGTGTNEKLFF. Here the CDR3 DNA reads TGCGCCAGCAGCCACTCTGGGACAGGGACTAATGAAAAACTGTTTTTT.

The chain uses TRBV7-7 and TRBJ2-1; maybe TRBD1 (5 bases). Per the germline V gene, CDR1 is SSHAT and CDR2 is FNYEAQ (reference sequence). V lost 5 bases to trimming and J lost 8 bases, with 13 bases between them. There are 13 residues in the CDR3. CDR3: CASSRGAGHEQFF. The CDR3 coding sequence is TGTGCCAGCAGCCGCGGCGCAGGGCATGAGCAGTTCTTC.

V is TRBV13 and J is TRBJ2-5, with TRBD1 as a possible D gene (5 bases). Trimming left V 0 bases short and J 1 base short, with 6 bases between. The CDR3 sequence is 14 residues long. Germline V gives CDR1 PRHDT, CDR2 FYEKMQ (reference sequence). The CDR3 region is CASSLGRAQETQYF. As DNA, the CDR3 is TGTGCCAGCAGCTTAGGCAGGGCCCAAGAGACCCAGTACTTC.